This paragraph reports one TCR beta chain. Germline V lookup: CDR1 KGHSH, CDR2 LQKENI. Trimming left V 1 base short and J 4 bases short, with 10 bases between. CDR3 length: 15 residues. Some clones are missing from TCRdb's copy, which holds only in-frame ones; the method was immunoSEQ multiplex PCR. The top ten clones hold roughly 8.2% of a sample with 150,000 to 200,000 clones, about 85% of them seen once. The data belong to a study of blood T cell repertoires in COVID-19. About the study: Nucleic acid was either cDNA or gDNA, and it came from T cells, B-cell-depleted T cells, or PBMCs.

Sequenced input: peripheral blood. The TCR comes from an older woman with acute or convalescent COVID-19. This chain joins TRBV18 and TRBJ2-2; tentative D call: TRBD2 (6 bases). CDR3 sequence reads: CASSPHPAGTGELFF. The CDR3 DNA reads TGTGCCAGCTCACCACATCCAGCGGGCACCGGGGAGCTGTTTTTT.